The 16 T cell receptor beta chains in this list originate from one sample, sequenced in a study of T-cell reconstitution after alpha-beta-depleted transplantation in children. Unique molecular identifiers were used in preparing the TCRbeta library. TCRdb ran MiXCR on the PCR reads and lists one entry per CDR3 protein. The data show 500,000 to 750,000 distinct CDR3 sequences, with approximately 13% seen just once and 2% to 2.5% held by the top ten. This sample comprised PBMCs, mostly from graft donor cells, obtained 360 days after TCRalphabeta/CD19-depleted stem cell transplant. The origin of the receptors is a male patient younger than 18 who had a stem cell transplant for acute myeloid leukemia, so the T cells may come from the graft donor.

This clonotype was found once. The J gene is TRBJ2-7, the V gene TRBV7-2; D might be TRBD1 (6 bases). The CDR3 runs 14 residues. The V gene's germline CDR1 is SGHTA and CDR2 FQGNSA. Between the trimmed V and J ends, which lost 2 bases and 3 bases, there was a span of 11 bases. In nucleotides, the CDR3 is TGTGCCAGCAGCTTACAGGGGTCGTACTACGAGCAGTACTTC. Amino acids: CASSLQGSYYEQYF.

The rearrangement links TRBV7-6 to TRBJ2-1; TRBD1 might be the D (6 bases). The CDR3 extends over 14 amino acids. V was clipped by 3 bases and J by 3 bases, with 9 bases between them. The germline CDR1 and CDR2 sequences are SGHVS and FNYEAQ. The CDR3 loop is CASSLRGGYNEQFF. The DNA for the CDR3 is TGTGCCAGCAGCTTGAGAGGGGGCTACAATGAGCAGTTCTTC.

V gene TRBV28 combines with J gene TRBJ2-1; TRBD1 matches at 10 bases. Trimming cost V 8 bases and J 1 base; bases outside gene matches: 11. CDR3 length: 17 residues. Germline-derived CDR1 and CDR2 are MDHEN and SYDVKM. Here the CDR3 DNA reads TGTGCCAGCCCTGGACAGGGGGAGGGAGGTTCCTACAATGAGCAGTTCTTC. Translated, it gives CASPGQGEGGSYNEQFF. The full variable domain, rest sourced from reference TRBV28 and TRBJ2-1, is DVKVTQSSRYLVKRTGEKVFLECVQDMDHENMFWYRQDPGLGLRLIYFSYDVKMKEKGDIPEGYSVSREKKERFSLILESASTNQTSMYLCASPGQGEGGSYNEQFFGPGTRLTVL.

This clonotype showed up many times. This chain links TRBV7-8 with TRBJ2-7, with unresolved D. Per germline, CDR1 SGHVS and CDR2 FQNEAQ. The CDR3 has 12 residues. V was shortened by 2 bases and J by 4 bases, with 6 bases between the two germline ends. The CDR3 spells CASSLNGYEQYF. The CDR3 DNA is TGTGCCAGCAGCTTAAACGGGTACGAGCAGTACTTC.

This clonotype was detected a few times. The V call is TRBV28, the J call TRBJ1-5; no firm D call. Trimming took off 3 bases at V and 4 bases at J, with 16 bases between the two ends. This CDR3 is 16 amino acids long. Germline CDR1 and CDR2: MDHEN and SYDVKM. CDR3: CASSFDGRYWNQPQHF. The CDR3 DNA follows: TGTGCCAGCAGTTTCGATGGGCGTTACTGGAATCAGCCCCAGCATTTT.

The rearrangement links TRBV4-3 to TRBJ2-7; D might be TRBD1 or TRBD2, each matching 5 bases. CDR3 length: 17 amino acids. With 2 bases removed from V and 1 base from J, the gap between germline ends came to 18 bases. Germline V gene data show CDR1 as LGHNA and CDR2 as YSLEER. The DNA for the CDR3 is TGCGCCAGCAGCCAATCCTTTACAGTGGGACGGTCCTACGAGCAGTACTTC. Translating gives CASSQSFTVGRSYEQYF.

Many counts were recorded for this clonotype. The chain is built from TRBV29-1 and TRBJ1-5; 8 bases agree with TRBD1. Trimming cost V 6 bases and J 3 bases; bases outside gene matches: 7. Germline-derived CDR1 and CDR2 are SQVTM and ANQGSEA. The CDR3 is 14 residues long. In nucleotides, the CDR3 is TGCAGCGTCCGGACAGGGACCAACAATCAGCCCCAGCATTTT. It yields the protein CSVRTGTNNQPQHF.

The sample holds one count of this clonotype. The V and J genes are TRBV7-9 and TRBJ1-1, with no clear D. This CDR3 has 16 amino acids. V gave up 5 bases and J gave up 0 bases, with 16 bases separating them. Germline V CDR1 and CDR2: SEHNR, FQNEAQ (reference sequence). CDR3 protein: CASSPHRAAMNTEAFF. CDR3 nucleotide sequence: TGTGCCAGCAGCCCGCACCGAGCGGCTATGAACACTGAAGCTTTCTTT. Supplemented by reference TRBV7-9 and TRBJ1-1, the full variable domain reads DTGVSQNPRHKITKRGQNVTFRCDPISEHNRLYWYRQTLGQGPEFLTYFQNEAQLEKSRLLSDRFSAERPKGSFSTLEIQRTEQGDSAMYLCASSPHRAAMNTEAFFGQGTRLTVV.

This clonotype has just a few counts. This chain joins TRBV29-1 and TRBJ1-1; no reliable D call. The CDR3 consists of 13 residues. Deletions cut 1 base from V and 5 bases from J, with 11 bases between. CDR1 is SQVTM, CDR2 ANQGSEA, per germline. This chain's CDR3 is CSVEVRRETEAFF. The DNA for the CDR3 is TGCAGCGTTGAAGTTCGGAGGGAAACTGAAGCTTTCTTT.

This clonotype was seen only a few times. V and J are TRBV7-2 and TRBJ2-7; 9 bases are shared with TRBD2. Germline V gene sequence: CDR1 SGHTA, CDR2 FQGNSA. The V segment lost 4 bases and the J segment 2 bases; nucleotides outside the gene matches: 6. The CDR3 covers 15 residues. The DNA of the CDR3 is TGTGCCAGCAGCTCCCTCGGACTAGCGACCTACGAGCAGTACTTC. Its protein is CASSSLGLATYEQYF.

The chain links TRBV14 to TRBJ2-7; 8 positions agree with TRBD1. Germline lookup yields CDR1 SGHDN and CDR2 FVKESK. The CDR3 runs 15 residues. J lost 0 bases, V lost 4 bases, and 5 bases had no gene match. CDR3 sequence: CASSPGQAYSYEQYF. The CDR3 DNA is TGTGCCAGCAGCCCGGGACAGGCATACTCCTACGAGCAGTACTTC.

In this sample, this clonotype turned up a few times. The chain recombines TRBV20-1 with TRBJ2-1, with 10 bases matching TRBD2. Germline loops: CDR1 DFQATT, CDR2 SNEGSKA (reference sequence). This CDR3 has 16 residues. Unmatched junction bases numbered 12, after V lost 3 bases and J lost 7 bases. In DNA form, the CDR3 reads TGCAGTGCTAGTTCCGGACTAGCGGCCACATTAAATGAGCAGTTCTTC. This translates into CSASSGLAATLNEQFF.

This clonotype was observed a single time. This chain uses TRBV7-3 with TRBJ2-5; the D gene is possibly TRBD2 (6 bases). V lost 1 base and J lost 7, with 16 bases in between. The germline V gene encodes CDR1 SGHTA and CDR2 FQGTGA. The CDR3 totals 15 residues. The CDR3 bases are TGTGCCAGCAGCTTAAGAGCTAGCGCCCTACCGACCCAGTACTTC. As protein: CASSLRASALPTQYF.

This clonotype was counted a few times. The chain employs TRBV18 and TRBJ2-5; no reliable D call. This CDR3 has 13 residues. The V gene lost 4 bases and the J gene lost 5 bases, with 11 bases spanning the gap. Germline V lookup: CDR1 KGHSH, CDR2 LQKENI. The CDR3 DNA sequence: TGTGCCAGCTCACACTGGAGCCGGGAGACCCAGTACTTC. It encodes CASSHWSRETQYF.

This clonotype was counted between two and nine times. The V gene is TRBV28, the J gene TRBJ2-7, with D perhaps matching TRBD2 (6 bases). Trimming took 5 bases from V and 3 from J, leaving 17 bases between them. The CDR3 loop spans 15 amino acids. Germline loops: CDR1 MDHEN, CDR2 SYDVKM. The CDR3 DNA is TGTGCCAGCAGTACTCTCGGGACTGACTTCTACGAGCAGTACTTC. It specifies CASSTLGTDFYEQYF.

This CDR3 reads CAIRKGTSPQGEQYF. CDR3 DNA: TGTGCCATCAGAAAAGGGACTAGCCCCCAAGGAGAGCAGTACTTC. The V gene is TRBV10-3, the J gene TRBJ2-7; 9 bases line up with TRBD2. With 6 bases clipped from V and 7 bases from J, the junction kept 13 bases outside the gene matches. CDR3 length: 15 residues. Germline V gene sequence: CDR1 ENHRY, CDR2 SYGVKD.